One TCR beta chain is described in this entry. Antigen unknown. The data are from a study of OX40 agonist ivuxolimab in advanced cancers. At the level of the study: One hepatocellular carcinoma and two cutaneous melanoma patients partially responded.

Clones were read by immunoSEQ multiplex PCR, and TCRdb kept only the in-frame ones, dropping some. The sample has under 95,000 clones, under 95% seen once. General observations from the study: CD8+ T cells averaged more expanded clones than CD4+. Certain nonresponders additionally had low normalized T-cell clonal expansion.

This CDR3 region has 14 residues. Patients were ruled out by autoimmune disease history or systemic immunosuppression. The chain employs TRBV12-2 and TRBJ2-5; the table's D call of TRBD2 was not tested on the DNA. TRBV12-2 is an annotated pseudogene. This TCR came from an adult with an advanced solid tumor such as melanoma, head and neck, liver or kidney cancer. The specimen was CD4+ or CD8+ T cells sorted from blood, collected in a trial of the OX40 agonist ivuxolimab. This chain's CDR3 is CASRLRSGQETQYF. The CDR3 region has the DNA TGTGCAAGTCGCCTCCGAAGCGGCCAAGAGACCCAGTACTTC.